The next 14 T cell receptor beta chains were all read from a single sample in a study of blood T cell repertoires in COVID-19. Profiled with immunoSEQ multiplex PCR; TCRdb holds only in-frame clones, not every one. The data show tens of thousands of clones, with more than 80% seen just once and over 15% held by the top ten. Specimen: peripheral blood. The receptors stem from a woman older than 75 with acute or convalescent COVID-19.

This clone has only a few counts. This chain connects TRBV7-9 to TRBJ2-1; 9 bases line up with TRBD1. Per germline, CDR1 SEHNR and CDR2 FQNEAQ (reference sequence). This CDR3 is built from 14 residues. V trimming: 5 bases; J trimming: 10 bases; junction bases outside the gene matches: 9. The CDR3 bases are TGTGCCAGCAGCCCCAGGGACAGGGATTACGAGCAGTTCTTC. Translating gives CASSPRDRDYEQFF.

This clone has more than one count but fewer than ten. The chain uses TRBV7-8 and TRBJ1-5; no definite D call. Germline assignment: CDR1 SGHVS and CDR2 FQNEAQ. CDR3 length equals 13 residues. Deletions cut 1 base from V and 5 bases from J, with 6 bases between. The CDR3 coding sequence is TGTGCCAGCAGCTTAGGTTTCGATCAGCCCCAGCATTTT. This codes for CASSLGFDQPQHF. Supplemented by reference TRBV7-8 and TRBJ1-5, the full variable domain reads GAGVSQSPRYKVAKRGQDVALRCDPISGHVSLFWYQQALGQGPEFLTYFQNEAQLDKSGLPSDRFFAERPEGSVSTLKIQRTQQEDSAVYLCASSLGFDQPQHFGDGTRLSIL.

Written as DNA, the CDR3 is TGCAGTGCTAGTATCTTCTATAGCAATCAGCCCCAGCATTTT. This sequence encodes CSASIFYSNQPQHF. The chain carries TRBV20-1 and TRBJ1-5; no reliable D call. Germline CDR1 DFQATT, CDR2 SNEGSKA (reference sequence). The CDR3 is made up of 14 amino acids. Trimming left V 3 bases short and J 0 bases short, with 9 bases between.

This clone was detected only once. The J gene is TRBJ2-3, the V gene TRBV3-1 (or the pseudogene TRBV3-2), with 8 bases lining up with TRBD2. J gave up 6 bases and V 4 bases, and 9 bases lay outside the gene matches. The CDR3 totals 15 residues. In germline, CDR1 is LGHDT, CDR2 YNNKEL (reference sequence). The CDR3 protein is CASSPGLDFSDTQYF. CDR3 sequence (DNA): TGTGCCAGCAGCCCGGGACTAGATTTTTCGGATACGCAGTATTTT.

This sequence joins TRBV6-5 and TRBJ2-2; 9 bases are a match to TRBD1. Looked up from germline, CDR1 is MNHEY and CDR2 is SVGAGI. V trimming: 5 bases; J trimming: 4 bases; junction bases outside the gene matches: 5. CDR3 size: 15 residues. CDR3 loop: CASSQQGAGTGELFF. The DNA of the CDR3 is TGTGCCAGCAGTCAACAGGGGGCGGGCACCGGGGAGCTGTTTTTT.

The CDR3 loop is CASRARTFGELFF. CDR3 nucleotides: TGTGCCAGCAGGGCCCGGACTTTTGGGGAGCTGTTTTTT. The V call is TRBV12-3 or TRBV12-4, the J call TRBJ2-2; a possible D gene is TRBD2 (5 bases). Trimming cost V 6 bases and J 8 bases, with 13 bases left between them. The CDR3 length is 13 residues.

The chain recombines TRBV11-3 with TRBJ2-1, with 11 positions matching TRBD2. There are 17 residues in the CDR3. With V trimmed by 0 bases and J by 12 bases, 13 bases remained unmatched. Per the germline V gene, CDR1 is SGHNT and CDR2 is YENEEA. CDR3 nucleotide sequence: TGTGCCAGCAGCTTAGAGTCTAGCGGGGGGCCCCTTCGTGTGCAGTTCTTC. Amino acids: CASSLESSGGPLRVQFF.

The chain employs TRBV7-9 and TRBJ1-4, with 8 bases identical to TRBD1. The germline gives CDR1 SEHNR, CDR2 FQNEAQ (reference sequence). Germline trimming cut 2 bases from V and 7 bases from J; bases unmatched to any gene: 0. The length of the CDR3 is 13 residues. The CDR3 DNA reads TGTGCCAGCAGCTTAACAGGGGGTGAAAAACTGTTTTTT. Protein product: CASSLTGGEKLFF.

The chain links TRBV6-5 to TRBJ1-1, with a tentative D call TRBD1 (5 bases). V lost 6 bases and J 0 bases, leaving 8 bases between the germline ends. Germline CDR1 and CDR2: MNHEY and SVGAGI. The CDR3 is 13 amino acids. The CDR3 protein is CASSGQLNTEAFF. The CDR3 DNA sequence: TGTGCCAGCAGCGGACAATTGAACACTGAAGCTTTCTTT.

This chain joins TRBV7-2 and TRBJ2-7, with 9 bases identical to TRBD2. The junction had 11 bases not matched to a gene; V was cut back by 3 bases and J by 5 bases. The CDR3 is made up of 16 amino acids. Germline CDR1 reads SGHTA; CDR2 reads FQGNSA. The CDR3: CASSFSGAGGAHEQYF. The CDR3 DNA sequence: TGTGCCAGCAGCTTTAGTGGAGCGGGAGGTGCCCACGAGCAGTACTTC.

This chain uses TRBV2 with TRBJ1-1, with D perhaps matching TRBD1 (6 bases). The CDR3 is 11 residues long. V was pared by 7 bases and J by 11 bases, with 14 bases between. Germline lookup yields CDR1 SNHLY and CDR2 FYNNEI. The CDR3 here is CASTRQEWAFF. As DNA, the CDR3 is TGTGCCAGCACCCGACAGGAGTGGGCTTTCTTT.

The CDR3 region is CASSQGQGFDSPLHF. Here the CDR3 DNA reads TGTGCCAGCTCCCAAGGACAAGGTTTTGATTCACCCCTCCACTTT. This chain joins TRBV18 and TRBJ1-6, with D possibly matching TRBD1 (5 bases). This CDR3 has 15 amino acids. V was shortened by 6 bases and J by 8 bases, with 17 bases between the two germline ends. In germline, CDR1 is KGHSH, CDR2 LQKENI.

The rearrangement links TRBV5-4 to TRBJ2-1; TRBD1 matches 8 bases. Germline V CDR1 and CDR2: SGHNT, YYREEE (reference sequence). This CDR3 is built from 15 residues. The ends lost 3 bases at V and 8 bases at J; junction bases unmatched: 10. As DNA, the CDR3 is TGTGCCAGCAGCTCGGGACAGGTTAACCTAGATGAGCAGTTCTTC. Its translation is CASSSGQVNLDEQFF.

The CDR3 DNA reads TGTGCCAGCAGCCAAGATCTTAAGCTAGCGGTAAGCAATGAGCAGTTCTTC. It yields the protein CASSQDLKLAVSNEQFF. The chain has TRBV14 and TRBJ2-1; the match to TRBD2 covers 7 bases. This CDR3 has 17 residues. After removal of 0 bases from V and 6 bases from J, the junction contained 11 bases not matched to a gene. Germline-derived CDR1 and CDR2 are SGHDN and FVKESK.